This is a list of T cell receptor beta chains from one sample in a study of siplizumab effects on memory and regulatory T cells. Only in-frame clones appear in the TCRdb table, and some are missing; sequencing was by immunoSEQ multiplex PCR. Of tens of thousands of clones in the sample, around 78% were seen once. Source material: memory CD4+ T cells sorted from blood. These receptors originate from a human donor in good health. Each CDR3 is given with its conserved first and last residue. A D gene is named only where the DNA matches it firmly. Clone size appears in some rows only: once, few, many, or a class for an expanded clone.

j_gene | v_gene | d_gene | abundance | CDR3nt | CDR3aa
TRBJ2-1 | TRBV5-4 | . | . | TGTGCCAGCAGCGGGAGTCCAAATGAGCAGTTCTTC | CASSGSPNEQFF
TRBJ2-3 | TRBV29-1 | TRBD1 | . | TGCAGCGGAAACTCCGGGACAGGGCCCACAGATACGCAGTATTTT | CSGNSGTGPTDTQYF
TRBJ2-3 | TRBV15 | TRBD2 | . | TGTGCCACCAGCAGAGGCAGCAGCGGGAATGAGCAGTATTTT | CATSRGSSGNEQYF
TRBJ2-5 | TRBV7-9 | . | once | TGTGCCAGCAGCGGACAAGAGACCCAGTACTTC | CASSGQETQYF
TRBJ1-1 | TRBV5-1 | . | . | TGCGCCAGCAGCATTACAGGGCCTCCGAACACTGAAGCTTTCTTT | CASSITGPPNTEAFF
TRBJ2-7 | TRBV2 | . | . | TGTGCCAGCAGCCGGGACGGCTCCTACGAGCAGTACTTC | CASSRDGSYEQYF
TRBJ1-5 | TRBV10-3 | . | . | TGTGCCATCAGTGAGCCTTCGCCGGGACTGACTTCTTATAGCAATCAGCCCCAGCATTTT | CAISEPSPGLTSYSNQPQHF
TRBJ1-1 | TRBV5-1 | . | . | TGCGCCAGCATCCTAGCCGGGACAATGGAAGCTTTCTTT | CASILAGTMEAFF
TRBJ2-5 | TRBV5-1 | . | . | TGCGCCAGCAGCTCCGCGGGGTACCAAGAGACCCAGTACTTC | CASSSAGYQETQYF
TRBJ2-1 | TRBV19 | TRBD1 | . | TGTGCCAGTAGCCGAGACAGGGTCCCCTACAATGAGCAGTTCTTC | CASSRDRVPYNEQFF
TRBJ2-7 | TRBV7-3 | . | . | TGTGCCAGCAGCTTCGGGTCGGGCAGTACCTACGAGCAGTACTTC | CASSFGSGSTYEQYF
TRBJ1-3 | TRBV18 | . | . | TGTGCCAGCTCACCGGACACAACGCGTTCTGGAAACACCATATATTTT | CASSPDTTRSGNTIYF
TRBJ1-5 | TRBV15 | . | few | TGTGCCACCAGCAGAGAGAGCAATCAGCCCCAGCATTTT | CATSRESNQPQHF
TRBJ1-1 | TRBV29-1 | TRBD1 | . | TGCAGCGTGTCACAGGGGCTGAACACTGAAGCTTTCTTT | CSVSQGLNTEAFF
TRBJ2-5 | TRBV6-5 | . | . | TGTGCCAGCAGTTGGAACGGGGACATACAAGAGACCCAGTACTTC | CASSWNGDIQETQYF
TRBJ2-1 | TRBV18 | . | once | TGTGCCAGCTCATCTTTCGGGGAACCAGGCGATGAGCAGTTCTTC | CASSSFGEPGDEQFF
TRBJ1-1 | TRBV6-5 | TRBD1 | . | TGTGCCAGCAGTTATGGAGGGGGCGGGAAAGCTTTCTTT | CASSYGGGGKAFF
TRBJ2-7 | TRBV15 | TRBD1 | . | TGTGCCACCAGCAGGCCAACCGGGACAGGGGACGAGCAGTACTTC | CATSRPTGTGDEQYF
TRBJ2-6 | TRBV7-9 | . | once | TGTGCCAGCAGCTCGACAAAAAGCTCTGGGGCCAACGTCCTGACTTTC | CASSSTKSSGANVLTF
TRBJ1-2 | TRBV2 | . | . | TGTGCCCGACAGGACGGGAGATATGGCTACACCTTC | CARQDGRYGYTF
TRBJ2-3 | TRBV7-3 | . | . | TGTGCCAGCAGCTTAAGTTTGGGAGATACGCAGTATTTT | CASSLSLGDTQYF
TRBJ1-1 | TRBV5-1 | . | . | TGCGCCAGCGGTGAGGGGAACACTGAAGCTTTCTTT | CASGEGNTEAFF
TRBJ2-3 | TRBV5-1 | . | once | TGCGCCAGCAGCCAGCCAGGGGCAGATACGCAGTATTTT | CASSQPGADTQYF
TRBJ1-5 | TRBV6-5 | . | . | TGTGCCAACTCGCAGGGGATGGGCAATCAGCCCCAGCATTTT | CANSQGMGNQPQHF
TRBJ2-2 | TRBV7-3 | . | . | TGTGCCAGCAGCTTACACGTTGACACCGGGGAGCTGTTTTTT | CASSLHVDTGELFF
TRBJ2-5 | TRBV10-3 | . | . | TGTGCCATCAGTGACCCACGGGGAGGCCAAGAGACCCAGTACTTC | CAISDPRGGQETQYF
TRBJ2-3 | TRBV5-4 | TRBD1 | once | TGTGCCAGCAGCGGAACAGGGGGGAGCACAGATACGCAGTATTTT | CASSGTGGSTDTQYF
TRBJ1-3 | TRBV18 | . | . | TGTGCCAGCTCACCTTCCGTAGACTCTGGAAACACCATATATTTT | CASSPSVDSGNTIYF